These T cell receptor beta chains were read from a single sample in a study of blood T cell repertoires in COVID-19. Sequencing was performed with immunoSEQ multiplex PCR; in TCRdb, only in-frame clones are kept and a portion is missing. The data hold roughly 250,000 clones, with approximately 80% observed a single time. What was sequenced was peripheral blood. Every receptor here comes from an older woman with active or convalescent COVID-19. Both conserved end residues are part of each CDR3. Each record gives: V gene, J gene, CDR3 protein.

TRBV5-1	TRBJ1-2	CASSFQESGSGIQDGYTF
TRBV14	TRBJ1-2	CASSLEGGGNYGYTF
TRBV7-8	TRBJ2-5	CASEERIQETQYF
TRBV10-3	TRBJ2-7	CAISEPAGGPQYF
TRBV14	TRBJ1-2	CASSQENNRNYGYTF
TRBV7-6	TRBJ1-3	CASSLAWQASGNTIYF
TRBV2	TRBJ1-3	CASSEARTGGYGNTIYF
TRBV9	TRBJ1-1	CASSVQGNTEAFF
TRBV5-4	TRBJ2-1	CASSLEEGTYNEQFF
TRBV19	TRBJ1-4	CASSTSRTGGDEKLFF